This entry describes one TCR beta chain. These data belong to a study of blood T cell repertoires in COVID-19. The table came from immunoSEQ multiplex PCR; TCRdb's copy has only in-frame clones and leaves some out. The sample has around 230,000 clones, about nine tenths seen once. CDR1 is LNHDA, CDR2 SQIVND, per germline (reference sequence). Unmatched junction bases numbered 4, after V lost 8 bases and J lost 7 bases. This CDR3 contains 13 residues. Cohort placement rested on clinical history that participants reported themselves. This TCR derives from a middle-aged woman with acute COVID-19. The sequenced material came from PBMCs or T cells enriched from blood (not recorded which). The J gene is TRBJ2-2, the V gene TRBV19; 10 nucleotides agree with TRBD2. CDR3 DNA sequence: TGTGCCAGTTTAGCGGGGGGTCGCGGGGAGCTGTTTTTT. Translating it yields CASLAGGRGELFF.